This T cell receptor (beta chain) appears in the sequencing data of a study of cytomegalovirus exposure and HLA in healthy donors. Study details: Of more than 350 genotyped donors, 70% to 85% clustered with self-reported Caucasian donors.

The PCR had 60 Vbeta and 13 Jbeta primers. Assay used: immunoSEQ multiplex PCR; TCRdb lists only in-frame clones, some missing. This repertoire includes approximately 120,000 clones. General study points: Upon later analysis, TCR association rates were observed to vary by HLA locus, being highest for DRB1 and lowest for HLA-C. Most subjects had HLA-A and HLA-B alleles reportedly predicted accurately by TCR beta sequences.

Concerning this clone: Its antigen is not identified.

The TCR comes from a man younger than 35 in good health and CMV-seronegative. Sequencing was carried out using PBMCs.

CDR3 coding DNA: TGTGCCAGCAGCGCAGCGGGGTTGAACGAAAAACTGTTTTTT. Its protein product is CASSAAGLNEKLFF. V gene TRBV28 combines with J gene TRBJ1-4; D gene ambiguous. The CDR3 has 14 amino acids. V was shortened by 6 bases and J by 8 bases, with 16 bases between the two germline ends. Germline CDR1 and CDR2: MDHEN and SYDVKM.